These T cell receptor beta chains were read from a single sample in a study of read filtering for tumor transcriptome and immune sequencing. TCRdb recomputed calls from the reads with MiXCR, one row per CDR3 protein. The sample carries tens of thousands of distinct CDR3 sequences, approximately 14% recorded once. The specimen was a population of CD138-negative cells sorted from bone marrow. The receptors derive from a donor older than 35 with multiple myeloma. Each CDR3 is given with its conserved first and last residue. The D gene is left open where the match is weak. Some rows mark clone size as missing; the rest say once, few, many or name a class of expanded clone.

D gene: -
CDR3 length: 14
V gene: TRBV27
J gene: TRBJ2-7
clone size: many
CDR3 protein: CASSLQGSSYEQYF
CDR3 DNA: TGTGCCAGCAGTTTACAGGGGAGCTCCTACGAGCAGTACTTC

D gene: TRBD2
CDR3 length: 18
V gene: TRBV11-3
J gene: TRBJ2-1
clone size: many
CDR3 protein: CASSFDRTSGGTYNEQFF
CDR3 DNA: TGTGCCAGCAGCTTTGATCGGACTAGCGGGGGAACCTACAATGAGCAGTTCTTC

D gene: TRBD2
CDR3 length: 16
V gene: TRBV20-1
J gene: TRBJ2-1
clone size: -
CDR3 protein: CSARVGSGWATNGQFF
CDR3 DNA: TGCAGTGCTAGAGTAGGTAGCGGGTGGGCCACCAACGGGCAGTTCTTC

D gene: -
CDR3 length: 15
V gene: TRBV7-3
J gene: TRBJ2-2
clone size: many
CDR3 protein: CASSPLQGSTGELFF
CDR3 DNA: TGTGCCAGCAGCCCTCTACAGGGATCCACCGGGGAGCTGTTTTTT

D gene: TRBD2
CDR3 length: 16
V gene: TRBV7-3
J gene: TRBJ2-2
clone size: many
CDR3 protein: CASSLRPSGNTGELFF
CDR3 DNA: TGTGCCAGCAGCTTACGACCTAGCGGCAACACCGGGGAGCTGTTTTTT

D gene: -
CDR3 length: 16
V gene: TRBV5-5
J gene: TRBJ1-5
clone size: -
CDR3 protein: CASSPGPRREYQPQHF
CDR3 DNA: TGTGCCAGCAGCCCCGGACCCCGCCGGGAGTATCAGCCCCAGCATTTT

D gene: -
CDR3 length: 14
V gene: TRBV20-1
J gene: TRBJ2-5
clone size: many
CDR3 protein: CSAREGVYQETQYF
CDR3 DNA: TGCAGTGCTAGAGAGGGGGTGTACCAAGAGACCCAGTACTTC

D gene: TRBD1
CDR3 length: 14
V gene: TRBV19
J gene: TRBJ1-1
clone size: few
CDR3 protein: CASSIRQGATEAFF
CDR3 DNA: TGTGCCAGTAGTATAAGGCAGGGGGCCACTGAAGCTTTCTTT

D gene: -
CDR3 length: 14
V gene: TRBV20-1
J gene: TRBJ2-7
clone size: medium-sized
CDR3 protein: CSGAPGGATYEQYF
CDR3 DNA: TGCAGTGGAGCGCCTGGCGGGGCCACCTACGAGCAGTACTTC

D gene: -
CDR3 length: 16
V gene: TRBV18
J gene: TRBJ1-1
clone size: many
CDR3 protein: CASSPPNREGGTEAFF
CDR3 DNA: TGTGCCAGCTCACCACCCAACAGGGAGGGAGGGACTGAAGCTTTCTTT

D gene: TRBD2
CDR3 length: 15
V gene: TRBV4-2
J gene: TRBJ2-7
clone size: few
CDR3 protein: CASSQGRGSSYEQYF
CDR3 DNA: TGTGCCAGCAGCCAAGGGCGGGGGTCGTCCTACGAGCAGTACTTC

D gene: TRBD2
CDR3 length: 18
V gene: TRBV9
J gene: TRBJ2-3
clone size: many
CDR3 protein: CASSVSRRERGPTDTQYF
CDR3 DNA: TGTGCCAGCAGCGTCTCTCGCCGAGAGCGGGGGCCCACAGATACGCAGTATTTT

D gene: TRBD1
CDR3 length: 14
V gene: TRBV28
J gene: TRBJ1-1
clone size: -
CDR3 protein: CASSPGGWGTEAFF
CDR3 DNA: TGTGCCAGCAGCCCAGGGGGGTGGGGCACTGAAGCTTTCTTT

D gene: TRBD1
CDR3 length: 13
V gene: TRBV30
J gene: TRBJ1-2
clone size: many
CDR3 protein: CAWSPGQAYGYTF
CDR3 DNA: TGTGCCTGGAGTCCGGGACAGGCTTATGGCTACACCTTC

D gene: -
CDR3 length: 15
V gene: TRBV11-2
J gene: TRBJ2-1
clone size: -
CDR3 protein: CACSLLESTYNEQFF
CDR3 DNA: TGTGCCTGCAGCTTATTAGAGTCTACCTACAATGAGCAGTTCTTT

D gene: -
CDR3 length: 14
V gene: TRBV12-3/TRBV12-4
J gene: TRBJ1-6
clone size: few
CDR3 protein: CASSLGSYNSPLHF
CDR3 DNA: TGTGCCAGCAGTTTAGGCTCCTATAATTCACCCCTCCACTTT

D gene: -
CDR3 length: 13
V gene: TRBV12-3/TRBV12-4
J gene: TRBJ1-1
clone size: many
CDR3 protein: CASSFLSYTEAFF
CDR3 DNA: TGTGCCAGCAGTTTTCTGTCGTACACTGAAGCTTTCTTT

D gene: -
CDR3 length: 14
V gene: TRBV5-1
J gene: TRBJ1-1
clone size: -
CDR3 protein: CASSLDSGNTEAFF
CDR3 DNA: TGCGCCAGCAGCTTGGATTCGGGTAACACTGAAGCTTTCTTT

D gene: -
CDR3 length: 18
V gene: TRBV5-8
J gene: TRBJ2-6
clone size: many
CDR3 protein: CASSFVAGDSSGANVLTF
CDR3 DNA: TGTGCCAGCAGCTTTGTCGCAGGGGATTCCTCTGGGGCCAACGTCCTGACTTTC

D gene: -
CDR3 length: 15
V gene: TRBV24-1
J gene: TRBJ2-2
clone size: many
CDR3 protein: CATSDLGIATGELFF
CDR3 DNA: TGTGCCACCAGTGATTTGGGTATAGCCACCGGGGAGCTGTTTTTT

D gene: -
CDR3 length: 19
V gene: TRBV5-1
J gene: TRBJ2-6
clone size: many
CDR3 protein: CASSLEGQRPDFRANVLTF
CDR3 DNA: -

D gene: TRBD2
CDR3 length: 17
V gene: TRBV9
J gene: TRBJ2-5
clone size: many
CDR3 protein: CASSVGGLADLQETQYF
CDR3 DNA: TGTGCCAGCAGCGTAGGGGGACTAGCGGACCTCCAAGAGACCCAGTACTTC

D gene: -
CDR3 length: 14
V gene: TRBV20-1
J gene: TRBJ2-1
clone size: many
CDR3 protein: CSAQDYEATNEQFF
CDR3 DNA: TGCAGTGCTCAGGACTACGAGGCGACCAATGAGCAGTTCTTC

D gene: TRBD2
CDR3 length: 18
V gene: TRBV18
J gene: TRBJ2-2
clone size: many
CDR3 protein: CASSPFELAATNTGELFF
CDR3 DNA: TGTGCCAGCTCACCATTCGAACTAGCGGCAACGAACACCGGGGAGCTGTTTTTT

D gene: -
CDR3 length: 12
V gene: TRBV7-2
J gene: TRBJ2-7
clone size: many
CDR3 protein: CASSLFGAEQYF
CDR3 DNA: TGTGCCAGCAGCTTATTCGGGGCGGAGCAGTACTTC

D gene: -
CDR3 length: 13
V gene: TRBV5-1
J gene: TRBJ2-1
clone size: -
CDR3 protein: CASCLGAGNEQFF
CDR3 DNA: TGCGCCAGCTGCTTGGGAGCCGGGAATGAGCAGTTCTTC

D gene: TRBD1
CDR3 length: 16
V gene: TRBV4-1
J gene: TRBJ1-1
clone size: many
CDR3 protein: CASSQDGNRGPTEAFF
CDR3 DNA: TGCGCCAGCAGCCAAGATGGAAACAGGGGGCCCACTGAAGCTTTCTTT

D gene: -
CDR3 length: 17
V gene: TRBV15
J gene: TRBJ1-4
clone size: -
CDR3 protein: CATSRDHWGNANEKLFF
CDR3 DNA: TGTGCCACCAGCAGAGATCATTGGGGGAACGCTAATGAAAAACTGTTTTTT

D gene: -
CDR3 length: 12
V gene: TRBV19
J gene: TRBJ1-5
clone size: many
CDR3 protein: CASRVGNQPQHF
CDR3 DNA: TGTGCCAGTCGTGTGGGGAATCAGCCCCAGCATTTT

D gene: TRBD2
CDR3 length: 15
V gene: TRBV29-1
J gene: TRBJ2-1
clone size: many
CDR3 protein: CSVEGLAGSINERFF
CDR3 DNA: TGCAGCGTTGAAGGACTAGCGGGATCAATAAATGAGCGGTTCTTC

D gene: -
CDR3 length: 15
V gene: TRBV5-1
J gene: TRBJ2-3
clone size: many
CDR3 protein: CASSRQGTGSDTQYF
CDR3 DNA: TGCGCCAGCAGCCGCCAGGGAACGGGATCAGATACGCAGTATTTT

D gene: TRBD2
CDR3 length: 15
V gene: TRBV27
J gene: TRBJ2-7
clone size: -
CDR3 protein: CASSFLAGGPHEQYF
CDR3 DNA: TGTGCCAGCAGTTTTCTAGCGGGAGGGCCCCACGAGCAGTACTTC

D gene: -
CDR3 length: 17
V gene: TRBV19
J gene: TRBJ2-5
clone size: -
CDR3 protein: CASSIGGPSQRLETQYF
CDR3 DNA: TGTGCCAGTAGTATAGGAGGCCCTAGCCAAAGGCTAGAGACCCAGTACTTC

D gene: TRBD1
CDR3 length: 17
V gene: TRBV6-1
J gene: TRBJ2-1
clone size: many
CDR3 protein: CASSEGYPGQGYNEQFF
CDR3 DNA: TGTGCCAGCAGTGAAGGTTATCCGGGACAGGGATACAATGAGCAGTTCTTC

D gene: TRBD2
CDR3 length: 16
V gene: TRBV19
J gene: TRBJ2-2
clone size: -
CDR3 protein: CASKATSGSLSGELFF
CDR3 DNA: TGTGCCAGTAAGGCTACTAGCGGGAGTTTATCCGGGGAGCTGTTTTTT

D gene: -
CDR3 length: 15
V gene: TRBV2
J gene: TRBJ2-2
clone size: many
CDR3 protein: CASSEATSGSGELFF
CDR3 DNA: TGTGCCAGCAGTGAAGCAACAAGCGGGTCCGGGGAGCTGTTTTTT

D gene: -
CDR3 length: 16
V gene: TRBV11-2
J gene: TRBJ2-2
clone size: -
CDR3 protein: CASSSGQKANTGELFF
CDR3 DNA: TGTGCCAGCAGCTCGGGACAAAAGGCGAACACCGGGGAGCTGTTTTTT

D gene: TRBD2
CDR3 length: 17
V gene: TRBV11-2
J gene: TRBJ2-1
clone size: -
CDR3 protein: CASSLGYGTSGNNEQFF
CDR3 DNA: TGTGCCAGCAGCTTAGGGTACGGGACTAGCGGGAACAATGAGCAGTTCTTC

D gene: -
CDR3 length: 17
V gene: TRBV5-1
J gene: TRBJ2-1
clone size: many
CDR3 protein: CASSTPLARGRQYEQFF
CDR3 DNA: TGCGCCAGCAGCACACCCCTAGCGAGGGGTAGACAATATGAGCAGTTCTTC

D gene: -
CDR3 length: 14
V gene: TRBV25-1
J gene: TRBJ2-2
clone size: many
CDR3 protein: CASSRGQPGGELFF
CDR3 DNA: TGTGCCAGCAGCCGCGGACAGCCAGGGGGGGAGCTGTTTTTT

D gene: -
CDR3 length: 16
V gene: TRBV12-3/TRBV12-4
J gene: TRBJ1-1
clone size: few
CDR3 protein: CASSSKYGGGAPEAFF
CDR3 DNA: TGTGCCAGCAGTTCGAAGTATGGGGGGGGTGCCCCTGAAGCTTTCTTT

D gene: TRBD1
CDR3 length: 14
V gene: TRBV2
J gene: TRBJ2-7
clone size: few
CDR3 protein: CATLPGQGLYEQYF
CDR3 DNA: TGTGCCACCCTACCGGGACAGGGTCTCTACGAGCAGTACTTC

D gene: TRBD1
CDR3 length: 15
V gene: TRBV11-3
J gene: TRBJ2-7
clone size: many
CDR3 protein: CASSLVPGGLYEQYF
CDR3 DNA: TGTGCCAGCAGCTTAGTCCCAGGGGGCCTCTACGAGCAGTACTTC

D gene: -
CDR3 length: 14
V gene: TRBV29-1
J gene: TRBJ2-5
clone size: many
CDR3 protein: CSVRPGGVQETQYF
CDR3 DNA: TGCAGCGTCCGCCCGGGTGGGGTGCAAGAGACCCAGTACTTC

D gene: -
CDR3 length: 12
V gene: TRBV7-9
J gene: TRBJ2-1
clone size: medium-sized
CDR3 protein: CASSLPSNEQFF
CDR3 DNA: TGTGCCAGCAGCTTACCCTCAAATGAGCAGTTCTTC

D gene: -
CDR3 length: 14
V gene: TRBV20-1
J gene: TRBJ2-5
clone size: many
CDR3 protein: CSASYGAGQETQYF
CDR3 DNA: TGCAGTGCTAGTTACGGGGCGGGGCAAGAGACCCAGTACTTC

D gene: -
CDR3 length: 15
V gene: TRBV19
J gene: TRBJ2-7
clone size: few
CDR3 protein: CASSNVFRASYEQYF
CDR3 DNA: TGTGCCAGTAGTAACGTCTTTAGGGCAAGCTACGAGCAGTACTTC

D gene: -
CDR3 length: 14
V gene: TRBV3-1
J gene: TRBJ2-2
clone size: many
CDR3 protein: CASRPGHNTGELFF
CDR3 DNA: TGTGCCAGTAGACCGGGACATAACACCGGGGAGCTGTTTTTT

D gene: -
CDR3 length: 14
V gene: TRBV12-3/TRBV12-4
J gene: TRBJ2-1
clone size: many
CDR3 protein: CASSLRAQGNEQFF
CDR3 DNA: TGTGCCAGCAGTTTACGGGCCCAGGGCAATGAGCAGTTCTTC

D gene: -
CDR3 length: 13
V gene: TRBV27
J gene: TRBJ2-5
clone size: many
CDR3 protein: CASSLDWGETQYF
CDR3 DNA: TGTGCCAGCAGTTTAGACTGGGGGGAGACCCAGTACTTC

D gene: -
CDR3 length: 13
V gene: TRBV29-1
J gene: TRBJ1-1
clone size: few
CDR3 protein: CSVGVNMNTEAFF
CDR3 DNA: TGCAGCGTTGGAGTTAACATGAACACTGAAGCTTTCTTT

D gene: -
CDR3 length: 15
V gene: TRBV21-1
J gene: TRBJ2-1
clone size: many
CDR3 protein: CASSKEGQGDNEQFF
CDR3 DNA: TGTGCCAGCAGCAAAGAAGGACAGGGGGACAATGAGCAGTTCTTC

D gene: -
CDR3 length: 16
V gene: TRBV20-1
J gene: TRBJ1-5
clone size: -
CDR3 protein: CGAERGGGAHGQPQHF
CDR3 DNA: TGCGGTGCTGAGAGAGGCGGCGGGGCCCATGGTCAGCCCCAGCATTTT

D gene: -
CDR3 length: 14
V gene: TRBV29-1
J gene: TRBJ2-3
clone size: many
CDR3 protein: CSVLLRQYTDTQYF
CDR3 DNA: TGCAGCGTTCTTCTTCGACAGTACACAGATACGCAGTATTTT